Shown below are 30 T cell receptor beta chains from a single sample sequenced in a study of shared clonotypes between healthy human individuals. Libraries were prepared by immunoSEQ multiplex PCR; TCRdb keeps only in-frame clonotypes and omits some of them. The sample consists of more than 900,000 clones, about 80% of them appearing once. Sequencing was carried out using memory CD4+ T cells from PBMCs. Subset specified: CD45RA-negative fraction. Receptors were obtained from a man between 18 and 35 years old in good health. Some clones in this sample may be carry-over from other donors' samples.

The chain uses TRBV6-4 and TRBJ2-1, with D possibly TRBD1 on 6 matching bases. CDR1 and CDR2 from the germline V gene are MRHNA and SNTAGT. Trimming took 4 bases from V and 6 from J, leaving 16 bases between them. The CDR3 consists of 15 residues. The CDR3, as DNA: TGTGCCAGCAGTGCCCCAGGGGCACCCCGCAATGAGCAGTTCTTC. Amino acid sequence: CASSAPGAPRNEQFF.

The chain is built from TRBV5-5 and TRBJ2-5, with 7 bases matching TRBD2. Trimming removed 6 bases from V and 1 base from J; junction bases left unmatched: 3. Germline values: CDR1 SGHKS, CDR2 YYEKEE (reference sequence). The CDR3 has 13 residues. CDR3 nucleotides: TGTGCCAGCAATTGGGGGGGCCAAGAGACCCAGTACTTC. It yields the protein CASNWGGQETQYF.

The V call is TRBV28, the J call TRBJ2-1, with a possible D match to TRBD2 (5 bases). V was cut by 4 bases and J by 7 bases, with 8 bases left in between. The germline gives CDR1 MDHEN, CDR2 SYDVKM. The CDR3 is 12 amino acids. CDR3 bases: TGTGCCAGCAGTTACAGCGGAAATGAGCAGTTCTTC. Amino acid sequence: CASSYSGNEQFF.

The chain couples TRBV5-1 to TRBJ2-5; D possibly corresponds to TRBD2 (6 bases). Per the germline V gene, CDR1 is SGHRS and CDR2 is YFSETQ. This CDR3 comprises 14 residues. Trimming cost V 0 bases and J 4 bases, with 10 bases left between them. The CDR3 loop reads CASSLAGVGETQYF. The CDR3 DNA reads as TGCGCCAGCAGCTTGGCGGGGGTAGGAGAGACCCAGTACTTC.

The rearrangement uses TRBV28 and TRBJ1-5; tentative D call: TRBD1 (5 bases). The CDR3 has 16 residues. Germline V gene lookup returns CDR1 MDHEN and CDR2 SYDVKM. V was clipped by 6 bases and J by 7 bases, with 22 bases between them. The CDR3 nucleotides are TGTGCCAGCAGCAATAAGCCGGGACGAGGGGTGCAGCCCCAGCATTTT. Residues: CASSNKPGRGVQPQHF.

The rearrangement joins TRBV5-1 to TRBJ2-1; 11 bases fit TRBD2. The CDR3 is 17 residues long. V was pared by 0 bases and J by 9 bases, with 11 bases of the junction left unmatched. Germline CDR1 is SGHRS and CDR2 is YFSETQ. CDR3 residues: CASSLESTSGRVSEQFF. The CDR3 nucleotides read TGCGCCAGCAGCTTGGAGAGTACTAGCGGGAGAGTCAGTGAGCAGTTCTTC.

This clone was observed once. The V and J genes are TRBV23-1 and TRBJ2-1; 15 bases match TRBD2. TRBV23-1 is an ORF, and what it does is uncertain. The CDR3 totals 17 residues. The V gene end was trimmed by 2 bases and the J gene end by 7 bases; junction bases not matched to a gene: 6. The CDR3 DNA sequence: TGCGCCAGCAGTCAAAGTGGGACTAGCGGGAGGTGGAATGAGCAGTTCTTC. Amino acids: CASSQSGTSGRWNEQFF.

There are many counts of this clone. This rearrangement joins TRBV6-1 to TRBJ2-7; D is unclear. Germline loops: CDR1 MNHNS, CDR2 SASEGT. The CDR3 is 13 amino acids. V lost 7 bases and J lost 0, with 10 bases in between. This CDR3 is CASKDLNSYEQYF. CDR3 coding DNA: TGTGCCAGCAAGGATCTTAACTCCTACGAGCAGTACTTC.

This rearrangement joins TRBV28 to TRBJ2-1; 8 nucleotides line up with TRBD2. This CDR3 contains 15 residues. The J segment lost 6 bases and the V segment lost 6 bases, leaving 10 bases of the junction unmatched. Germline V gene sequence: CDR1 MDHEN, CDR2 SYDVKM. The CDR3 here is CASSASRTSSNEQFF. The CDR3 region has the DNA TGTGCCAGCAGCGCTTCCCGGACTAGCTCCAATGAGCAGTTCTTC.

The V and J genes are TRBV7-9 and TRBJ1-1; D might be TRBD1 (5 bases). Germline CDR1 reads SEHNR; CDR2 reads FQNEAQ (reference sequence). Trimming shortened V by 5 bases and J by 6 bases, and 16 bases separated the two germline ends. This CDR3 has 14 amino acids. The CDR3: CASSPVSGAPEAFF. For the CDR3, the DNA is TGTGCCAGCAGCCCCGTTTCTGGGGCCCCTGAAGCTTTCTTT.

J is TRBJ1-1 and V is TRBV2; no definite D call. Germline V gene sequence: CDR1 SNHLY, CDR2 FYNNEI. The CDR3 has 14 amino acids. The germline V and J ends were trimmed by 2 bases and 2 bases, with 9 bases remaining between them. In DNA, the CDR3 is TGTGCCAGCAGTGAAATCGTGGGCAACACTGAAGCTTTCTTT. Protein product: CASSEIVGNTEAFF.

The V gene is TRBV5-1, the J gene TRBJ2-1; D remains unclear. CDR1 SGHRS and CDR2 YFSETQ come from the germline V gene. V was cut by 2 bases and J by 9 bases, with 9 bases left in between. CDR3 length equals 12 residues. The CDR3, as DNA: TGCGCCAGCAGCTTTGAAGTCAGTGAGCAGTTCTTC. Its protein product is CASSFEVSEQFF.

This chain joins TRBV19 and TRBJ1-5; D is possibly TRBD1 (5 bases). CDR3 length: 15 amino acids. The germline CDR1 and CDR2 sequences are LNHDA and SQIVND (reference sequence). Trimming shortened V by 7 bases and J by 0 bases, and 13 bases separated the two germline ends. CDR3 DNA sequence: TGTGCCAGTAACCCCGGGGCTTATAGCAATCAGCCCCAGCATTTT. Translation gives CASNPGAYSNQPQHF. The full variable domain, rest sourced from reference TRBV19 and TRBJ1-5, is DGGITQSPKYLFRKEGQNVTLSCEQNLNHDAMYWYRQDPGQGLRLIYYSQIVNDFQKGDIAEGYSVSREKKESFPLTVTSAQKNPTAFYLCASNPGAYSNQPQHFGDGTRLSIL.

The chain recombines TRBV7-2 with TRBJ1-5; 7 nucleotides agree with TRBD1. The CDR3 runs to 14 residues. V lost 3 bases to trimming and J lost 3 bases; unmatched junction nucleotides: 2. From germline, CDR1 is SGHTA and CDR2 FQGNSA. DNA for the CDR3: TGTGCCAGCAGCTTGACAGGGCTCAATCAGCCCCAGCATTTT. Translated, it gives CASSLTGLNQPQHF.

CDR3 DNA sequence: TGTGCCAGTACCCTAGGACAGGGGGCGTACGAGCAGTACTTC. Its translation: CASTLGQGAYEQYF. The chain links TRBV19 to TRBJ2-7; 11 bases agree with TRBD1. The germline gives CDR1 LNHDA, CDR2 SQIVND (reference sequence). The CDR3 has 14 amino acids. Unmatched junction bases numbered 6, after V lost 7 bases and J lost 4 bases.

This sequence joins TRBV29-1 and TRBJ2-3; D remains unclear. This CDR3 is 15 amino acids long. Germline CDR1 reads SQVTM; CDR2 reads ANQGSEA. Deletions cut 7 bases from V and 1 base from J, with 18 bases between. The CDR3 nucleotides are TGCAGCGCCGTACCGATCCTGGGTGGCACAGATACGCAGTATTTT. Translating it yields CSAVPILGGTDTQYF.

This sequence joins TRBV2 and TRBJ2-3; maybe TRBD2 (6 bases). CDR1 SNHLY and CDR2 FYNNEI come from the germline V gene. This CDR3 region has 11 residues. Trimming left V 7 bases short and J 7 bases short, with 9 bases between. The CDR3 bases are TGTGCCAGCACCGGAGGGAATACGCAGTATTTT. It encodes CASTGGNTQYF.

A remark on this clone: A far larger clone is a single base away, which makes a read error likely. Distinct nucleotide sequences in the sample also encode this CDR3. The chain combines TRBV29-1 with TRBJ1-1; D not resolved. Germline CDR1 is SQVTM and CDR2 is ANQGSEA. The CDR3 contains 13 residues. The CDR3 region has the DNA TGCAGCGTTGCCCGGGAGCTGAACCCTGAAGCTTTCTTT. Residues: CSVARELNPEAFF.

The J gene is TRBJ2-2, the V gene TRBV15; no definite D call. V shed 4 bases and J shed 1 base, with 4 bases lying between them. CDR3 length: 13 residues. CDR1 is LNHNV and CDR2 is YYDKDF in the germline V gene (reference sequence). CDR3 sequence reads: CATSTRNTGELFF. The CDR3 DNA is TGTGCCACCAGCACAAGGAACACCGGGGAGCTGTTTTTT. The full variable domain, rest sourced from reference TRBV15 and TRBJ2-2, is DAMVIQNPRYQVTQFGKPVTLSCSQTLNHNVMYWYQQKSSQAPKLLFHYYDKDFNNEADTPDNFQSRRPNTSFCFLDIRSPGLGDTAMYLCATSTRNTGELFFGEGSRLTVL.

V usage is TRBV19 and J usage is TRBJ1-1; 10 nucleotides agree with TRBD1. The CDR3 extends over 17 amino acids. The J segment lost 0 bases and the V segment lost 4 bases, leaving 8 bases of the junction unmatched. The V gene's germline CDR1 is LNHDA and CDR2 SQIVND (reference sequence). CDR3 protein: CASSTTDRGNLNTEAFF. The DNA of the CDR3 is TGTGCCAGTAGTACCACGGACAGGGGGAATTTGAACACTGAAGCTTTCTTT.

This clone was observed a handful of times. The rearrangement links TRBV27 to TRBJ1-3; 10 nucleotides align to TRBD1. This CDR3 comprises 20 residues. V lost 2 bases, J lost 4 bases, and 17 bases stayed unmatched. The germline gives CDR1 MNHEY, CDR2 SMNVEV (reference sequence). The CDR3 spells CASSLPIGTGVVVGGNTIYF. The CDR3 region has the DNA TGTGCCAGCAGTTTACCCATTGGGACAGGGGTTGTGGTGGGAGGAAACACCATATATTTT.

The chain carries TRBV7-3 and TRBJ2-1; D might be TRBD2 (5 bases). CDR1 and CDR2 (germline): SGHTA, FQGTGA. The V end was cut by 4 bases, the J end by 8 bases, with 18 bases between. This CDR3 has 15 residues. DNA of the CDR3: TGTGCCAGCAGCTCCAGTTTAGCGCGGAGCGATGAGCAGTTCTTC. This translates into CASSSSLARSDEQFF.

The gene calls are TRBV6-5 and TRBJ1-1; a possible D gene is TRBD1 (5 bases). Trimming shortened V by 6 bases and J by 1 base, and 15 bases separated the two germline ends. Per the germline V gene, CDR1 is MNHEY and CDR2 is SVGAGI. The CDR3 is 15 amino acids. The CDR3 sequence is CASRKTTARNTEAFF. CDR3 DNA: TGTGCCAGCAGAAAAACGACAGCTAGGAACACTGAAGCTTTCTTT.

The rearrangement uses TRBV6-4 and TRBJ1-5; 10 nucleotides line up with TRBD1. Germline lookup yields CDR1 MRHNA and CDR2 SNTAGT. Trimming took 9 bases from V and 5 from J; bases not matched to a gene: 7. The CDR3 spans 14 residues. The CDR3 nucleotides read TGTGCCAGGGCCGGGACAGGGGAATATCAGCCCCAGCATTTT. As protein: CARAGTGEYQPQHF.

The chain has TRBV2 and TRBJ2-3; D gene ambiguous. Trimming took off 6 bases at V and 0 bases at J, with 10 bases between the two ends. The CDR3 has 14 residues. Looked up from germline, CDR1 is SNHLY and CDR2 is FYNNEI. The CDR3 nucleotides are TGTGCCAGCAGCGGTACTATTAGCACAGATACGCAGTATTTT. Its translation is CASSGTISTDTQYF.

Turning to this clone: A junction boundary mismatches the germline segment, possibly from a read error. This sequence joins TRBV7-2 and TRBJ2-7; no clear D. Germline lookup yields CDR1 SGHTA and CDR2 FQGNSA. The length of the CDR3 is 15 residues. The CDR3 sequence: CASSLALGLSFEQYF. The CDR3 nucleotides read TGTGCCAGCAGCTTAGCGCTGGGTTTGTCCTTCGAGCAGTACTTC.

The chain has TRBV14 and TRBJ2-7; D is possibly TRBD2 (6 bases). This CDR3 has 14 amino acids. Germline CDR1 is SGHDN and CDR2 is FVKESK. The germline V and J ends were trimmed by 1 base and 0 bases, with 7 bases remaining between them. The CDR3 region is CASSQAGVSYEQYF. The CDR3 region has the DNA TGTGCCAGCAGCCAAGCGGGAGTCTCCTACGAGCAGTACTTC.

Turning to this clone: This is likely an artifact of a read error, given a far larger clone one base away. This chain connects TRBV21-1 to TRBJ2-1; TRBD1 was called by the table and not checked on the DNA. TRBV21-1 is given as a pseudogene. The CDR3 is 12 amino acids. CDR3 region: CASSPQDNEQFF. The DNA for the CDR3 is TGTGCCAGCAGCCCACAGGACAATGAGCAGTTCTTC.

CDR3 residues: CANTGLAGVVQTQYF. In DNA form, the CDR3 reads TGTGCCAACACCGGCCTAGCGGGAGTGGTACAGACCCAGTACTTC. This chain links TRBV2 with TRBJ2-5; 10 bases are a match to TRBD2. CDR3 length: 15 amino acids. The germline gives CDR1 SNHLY, CDR2 FYNNEI. The trim removed 10 bases at V and 6 bases at J, leaving 14 bases unmatched.

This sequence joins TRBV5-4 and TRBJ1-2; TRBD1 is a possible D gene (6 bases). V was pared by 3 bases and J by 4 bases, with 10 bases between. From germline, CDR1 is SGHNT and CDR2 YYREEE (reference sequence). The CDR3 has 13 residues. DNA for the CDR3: TGTGCCAGCAGCTGGGACAACTCCTATGGCTACACCTTC. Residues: CASSWDNSYGYTF.